The 17 T cell receptor beta chains given below trace back to one sample, sequenced in a study of molecular identifiers for immune sequencing clone quantification. One entry per CDR3 protein results from TCRdb running MiXCR on the PCR reads. The table has about 510,000 distinct CDR3 sequences, about 25% seen once. The source material was naive CD8+ T cells from blood, with Jurkat cell RNA spiked in. Subset here: FACS-sorted CD8+CD4-CCR7+CD45RA+ naive T cells. Receptors originate from a human donor in good health. Some libraries in this study had Jurkat cell RNA spiked in.

This clonotype was observed a handful of times. This chain connects TRBV28 to TRBJ1-1; TRBD1 might be the D (5 bases). The CDR3 runs 15 residues. Germline V lookup: CDR1 MDHEN, CDR2 SYDVKM. Between the trimmed V and J ends, which lost 7 bases and 4 bases, there was a span of 19 bases. This chain's CDR3 is CASNWDPGKGTEAFF. The CDR3 nucleotides are TGTGCCAGCAATTGGGACCCCGGCAAGGGCACTGAAGCTTTCTTT.

Comments on this clonotype: Possible read error: a much larger clone is one base away. The chain links TRBV2 to TRBJ1-1; TRBD1 might be the D (6 bases). Germline CDR1 SNHLY, CDR2 FYNNEI. The CDR3 contains 13 residues. This CDR3 reads CANSDRHNTEAFF. In nucleotides, the CDR3 is TGTGCCAACAGTGACAGGCACAACACTGAAGCTTTCTTT.

Remarks on this clonotype: A read error may produce the germline difference seen at one junction end. The chain is built from TRBV7-9 and TRBJ1-4; possible D gene TRBD1, 6 bases. The CDR3 runs 15 residues. CDR1 and CDR2 from the germline V gene are SEHNR and FQNEAQ (reference sequence). The CDR3 DNA sequence: TGTGCCCGCAGCTTGGGAGGACAGATTAATGAAAAACTGTTTTTT. Translated, it gives CARSLGGQINEKLFF.

This clonotype was recorded at least ten times. The CDR3 spells CASNWGTEAFF. Here the CDR3 DNA reads TGTGCCAGCAATTGGGGGACTGAAGCTTTCTTT. This chain uses TRBV6-2 or TRBV6-3 with TRBJ1-1; TRBD1 is a possible D gene (5 bases). V lost 7 bases and J 5 bases, leaving 8 bases between the germline ends. This CDR3 has 11 amino acids. Germline V lookup: CDR1 MNHEY, CDR2 SVGEGT.

Turning to this clonotype: This clone may be a read error of a much larger clone one base away. This chain joins TRBV28 and TRBJ2-2, with TRBD1 matching 10 bases. The CDR3 loop spans 17 amino acids. The germline V gene has CDR1 MDHEN and CDR2 SYDVKM. CDR3 DNA: TGTGCCAGCAGTCAGGCGACAGGGGGCCCAATGCCCGGGGAGCCGTTTTTT. It yields the protein CASSQATGGPMPGEPFF.

This clonotype has only a few counts. V is TRBV6-2 or TRBV6-3 and J is TRBJ1-1; D uncertain. V was cut by 6 bases and J by 0 bases, with 11 bases left in between. CDR3 length equals 14 residues. Germline V gene data show CDR1 as MNHEY and CDR2 as SVGEGT. The CDR3 DNA is TGTGCCAGCAGCCCCCCTGTGTTGAACACTGAAGCTTTCTTT. Protein product: CASSPPVLNTEAFF.

This clonotype showed up many times. CDR3 DNA: TGCAGTGCGGGACTAGCGGGTAACGAGCAGTACTTC. Amino acids: CSAGLAGNEQYF. This rearrangement joins TRBV20-1 to TRBJ2-7; 12 bases line up with TRBD2. There are 12 residues in the CDR3. Germline CDR1 DFQATT, CDR2 SNEGSKA (reference sequence). V trimming: 6 bases; J trimming: 5 bases; junction bases outside the gene matches: 2.

The rearrangement uses TRBV28 and TRBJ2-7; 10 nucleotides align to TRBD1. V gave up 4 bases and J gave up 3 bases; unmatched junction bases: 15. The CDR3 consists of 18 residues. CDR1 is MDHEN and CDR2 is SYDVKM in the germline V gene. The CDR3 DNA is TGTGCCAGCAGTTCCCCGATCTTCCGGGACAGGGGAGGCTACGAGCAGTACTTC. The encoded protein is CASSSPIFRDRGGYEQYF. Using reference TRBV28 and TRBJ2-7 for the parts outside the CDR3, the full variable domain is DVKVTQSSRYLVKRTGEKVFLECVQDMDHENMFWYRQDPGLGLRLIYFSYDVKMKEKGDIPEGYSVSREKKERFSLILESASTNQTSMYLCASSSPIFRDRGGYEQYFGPGTRLTVT.

Note on this clonotype: This clone may be a read error of a much larger clone one base away. V and J are TRBV29-1 and TRBJ1-4; D unclear. This CDR3 has 16 amino acids. Germline CDR1 and CDR2: SQVTM and ANQGSEA. CDR3 sequence: CSVSGQPSGENEKLVF. CDR3 coding DNA: TGCAGCGTTTCTGGCCAGCCCTCCGGGGAAAATGAAAAACTGGTTTTT.

This rearrangement joins TRBV27 to TRBJ2-7; 10 bases align to TRBD2. This CDR3 spans 20 amino acids. V was pared by 5 bases and J by 7 bases, with 26 bases of the junction left unmatched. The germline V gene encodes CDR1 MNHEY and CDR2 SMNVEV (reference sequence). In nucleotides, the CDR3 is TGTGCCAGCAGTCCTCAAGGGGGGTTAGCGGGAGGATTAGAGTCGGGAGAGCAGTACTTC. It codes for CASSPQGGLAGGLESGEQYF.

This clonotype showed up many times. The V and J genes are TRBV6-5 and TRBJ2-3; 8 bases agree with TRBD2. V trimming: 5 bases; J trimming: 2 bases; junction bases outside the gene matches: 6. This CDR3 contains 15 residues. CDR1 is MNHEY, CDR2 SVGAGI, per germline. CDR3 nucleotide sequence: TGTGCCAGCAGTCTCTTGGGACTAGACACAGATACGCAGTATTTT. It encodes CASSLLGLDTDTQYF.

This clonotype was observed a few times. V usage is TRBV29-1 and J usage is TRBJ1-2, with 8 positions matching TRBD1. V lost 1 base, J lost 8 bases, and 9 bases stayed unmatched. Germline loops: CDR1 SQVTM, CDR2 ANQGSEA. The CDR3 is 14 amino acids. The CDR3 coding sequence is TGCAGCGTTGAAGGAGAAGGACAGGGATTCGGCTACACCTTC. Residues: CSVEGEGQGFGYTF. The entire variable domain, with the rest obtained from reference TRBV29-1 and TRBJ1-2, is as follows: SAVISQKPSRDICQRGTSLTIQCQVDSQVTMMFWYRQQPGQSLTLIATANQGSEATYESGFVIDKFPISRPNLTFSTLTVSNMSPEDSSIYLCSVEGEGQGFGYTFGSGTRLTVV.

This clonotype was observed at least ten times. The rearrangement uses TRBV6-2 or TRBV6-3 and TRBJ2-7; D remains ambiguous. The CDR3 sequence is 13 residues long. Germline V gene data show CDR1 as MNHEY and CDR2 as SVGEGT. The V gene lost 2 bases and the J gene lost 2 bases, with 7 bases spanning the gap. The CDR3 DNA reads TGTGCCAGCAGTTACGGTCCGGCCTACGAGCAGTACTTC. It specifies CASSYGPAYEQYF.

The genes are TRBV14 and TRBJ1-2; no definite D call. V was pared by 3 bases and J by 0 bases, with 20 bases between. The germline CDR1 and CDR2 sequences are SGHDN and FVKESK. This CDR3 has 18 residues. CDR3 DNA sequence: TGTGCCAGCAGCCACCCTCGTGGAGAGGCCGAAGCTAACTATGGCTACACCTTC. Translation gives CASSHPRGEAEANYGYTF.

Regarding this clonotype: A much larger clone differs by one base, so this may be a read error. The V and J genes are TRBV19 and TRBJ2-3; TRBD2 aligns across 7 bases. Trimming cost V 3 bases and J 5 bases; bases outside gene matches: 8. CDR3 length equals 15 residues. The germline gives CDR1 LNHDA, CDR2 SQIVND (reference sequence). The CDR3: CASSIGGRHEDTQYF. CDR3 nucleotides: TGTGCCAGTAGTATTGGCGGGAGACATGAAGATACGCAGTATTTT.

This clonotype was observed a handful of times. The gene calls are TRBV11-2 and TRBJ2-7; D unresolved. Per germline, CDR1 SGHAT and CDR2 FQNNGV. Trimming left V 5 bases short and J 5 bases short, with 16 bases between. The CDR3 is made up of 14 amino acids. CDR3 DNA sequence: TGTGCCAGCAGCCCCCCTGGTGCTTTAGACGAGCAGTACTTC. As protein: CASSPPGALDEQYF.

This clonotype was counted many times. V and J are TRBV19 and TRBJ2-7, with no clear D. Deletions cut 9 bases from V and 2 bases from J, with 14 bases between. Germline values: CDR1 LNHDA, CDR2 SQIVND (reference sequence). CDR3 size: 13 residues. The CDR3 DNA reads as TGTGCCAGCTCCCCGGTCACCGCCTACGAGCAGTACTTC. Translated, it gives CASSPVTAYEQYF.